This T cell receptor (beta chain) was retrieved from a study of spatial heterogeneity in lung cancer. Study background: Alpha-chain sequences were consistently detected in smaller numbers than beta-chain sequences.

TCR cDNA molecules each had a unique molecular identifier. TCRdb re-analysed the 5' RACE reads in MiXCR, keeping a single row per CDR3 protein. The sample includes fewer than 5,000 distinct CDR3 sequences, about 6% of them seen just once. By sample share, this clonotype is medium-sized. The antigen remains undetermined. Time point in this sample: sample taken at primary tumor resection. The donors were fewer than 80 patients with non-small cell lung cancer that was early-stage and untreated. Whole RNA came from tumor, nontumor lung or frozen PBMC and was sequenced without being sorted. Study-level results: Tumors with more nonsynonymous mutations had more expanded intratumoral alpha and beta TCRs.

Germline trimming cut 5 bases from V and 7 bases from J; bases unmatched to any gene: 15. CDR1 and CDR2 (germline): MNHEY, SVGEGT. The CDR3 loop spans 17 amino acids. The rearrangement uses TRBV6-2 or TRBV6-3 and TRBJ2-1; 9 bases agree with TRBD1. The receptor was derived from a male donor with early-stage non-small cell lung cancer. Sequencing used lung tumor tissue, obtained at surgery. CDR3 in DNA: TGTGCCAGCAGTACGCCGGGACAGGGCGGGTTTAAGAATGAGCAGTTCTTC. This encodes CASSTPGQGGFKNEQFF.